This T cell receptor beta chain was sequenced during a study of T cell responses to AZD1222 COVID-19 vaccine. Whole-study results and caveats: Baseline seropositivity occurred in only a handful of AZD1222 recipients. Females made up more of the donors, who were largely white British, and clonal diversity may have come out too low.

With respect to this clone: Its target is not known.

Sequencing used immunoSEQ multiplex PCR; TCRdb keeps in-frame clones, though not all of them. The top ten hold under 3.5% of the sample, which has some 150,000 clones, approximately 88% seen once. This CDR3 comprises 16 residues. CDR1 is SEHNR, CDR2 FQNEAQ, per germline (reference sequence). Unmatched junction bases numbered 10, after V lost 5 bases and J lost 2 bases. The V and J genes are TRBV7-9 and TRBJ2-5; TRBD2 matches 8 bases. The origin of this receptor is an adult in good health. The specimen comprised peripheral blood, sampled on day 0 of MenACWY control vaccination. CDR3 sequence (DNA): TGTGCCAGCAGCACCGGACTAGCAGTCGTTCAAGAGACCCAGTACTTC. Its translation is CASSTGLAVVQETQYF.